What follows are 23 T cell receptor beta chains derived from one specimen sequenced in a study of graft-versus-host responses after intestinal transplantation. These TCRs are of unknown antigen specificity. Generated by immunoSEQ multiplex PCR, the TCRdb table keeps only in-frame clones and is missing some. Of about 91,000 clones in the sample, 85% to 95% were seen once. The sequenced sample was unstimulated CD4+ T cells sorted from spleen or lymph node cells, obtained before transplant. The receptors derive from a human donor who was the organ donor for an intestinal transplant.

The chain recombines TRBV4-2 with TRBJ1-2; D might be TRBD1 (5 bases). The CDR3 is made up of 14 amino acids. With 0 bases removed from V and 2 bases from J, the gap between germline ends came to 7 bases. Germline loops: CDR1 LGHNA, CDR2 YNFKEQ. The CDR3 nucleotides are TGTGCCAGCAGCCAAGACAGGGCGAACTATGGCTACACCTTC. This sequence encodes CASSQDRANYGYTF.

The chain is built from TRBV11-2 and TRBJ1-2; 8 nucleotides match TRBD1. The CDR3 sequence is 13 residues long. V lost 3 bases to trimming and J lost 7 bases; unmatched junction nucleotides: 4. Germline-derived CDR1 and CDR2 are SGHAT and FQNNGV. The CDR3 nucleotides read TGTGCCAGCAGCTTCGCAGGGGGCAGTGGCTACACCTTC. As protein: CASSFAGGSGYTF.

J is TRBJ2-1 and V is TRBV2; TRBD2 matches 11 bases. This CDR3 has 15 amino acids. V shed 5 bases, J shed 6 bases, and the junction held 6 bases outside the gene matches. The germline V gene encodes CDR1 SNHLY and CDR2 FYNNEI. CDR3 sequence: CASSNQGLAVNEQFF. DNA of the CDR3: TGTGCCAGCAGTAATCAGGGACTAGCGGTCAATGAGCAGTTCTTC.

CDR3 in DNA: TGTGCCAGCAGCCCACAACAGGGTCTAGGAGGCGGGGAGCTGTTTTTT. Translation gives CASSPQQGLGGGELFF. The chain employs TRBV7-3 and TRBJ2-2; D is possibly TRBD1 (6 bases). The CDR3 extends over 16 amino acids. CDR1 and CDR2 from the germline V gene are SGHTA and FQGTGA. Trimming took off 5 bases at V and 7 bases at J, with 20 bases between the two ends.

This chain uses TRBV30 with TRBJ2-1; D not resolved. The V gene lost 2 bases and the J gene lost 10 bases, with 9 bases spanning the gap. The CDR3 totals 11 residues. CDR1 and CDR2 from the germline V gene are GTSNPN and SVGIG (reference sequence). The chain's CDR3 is CAWSSVGEQFF. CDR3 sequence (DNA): TGTGCCTGGAGTAGCGTCGGGGAGCAGTTCTTC.

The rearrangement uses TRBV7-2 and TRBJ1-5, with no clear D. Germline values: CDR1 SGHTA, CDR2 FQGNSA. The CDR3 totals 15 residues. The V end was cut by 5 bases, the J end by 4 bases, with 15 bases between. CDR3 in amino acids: CASSPAGGANQPQHF. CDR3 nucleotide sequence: TGTGCCAGCAGCCCCGCAGGAGGAGCTAATCAGCCCCAGCATTTT.

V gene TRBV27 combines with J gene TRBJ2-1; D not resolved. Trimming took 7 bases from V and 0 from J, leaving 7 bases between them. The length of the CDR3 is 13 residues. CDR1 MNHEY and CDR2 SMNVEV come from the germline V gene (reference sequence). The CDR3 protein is CASTPGSYNEQFF. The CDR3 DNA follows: TGTGCCAGCACCCCAGGCTCCTACAATGAGCAGTTCTTC.

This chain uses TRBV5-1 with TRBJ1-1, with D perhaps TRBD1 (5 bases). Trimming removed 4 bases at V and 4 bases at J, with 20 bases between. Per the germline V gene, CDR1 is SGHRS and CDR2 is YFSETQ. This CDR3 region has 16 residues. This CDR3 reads CASSAPGTDGGTEAFF. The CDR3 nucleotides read TGCGCCAGCAGCGCACCCGGGACTGACGGAGGCACTGAAGCTTTCTTT.

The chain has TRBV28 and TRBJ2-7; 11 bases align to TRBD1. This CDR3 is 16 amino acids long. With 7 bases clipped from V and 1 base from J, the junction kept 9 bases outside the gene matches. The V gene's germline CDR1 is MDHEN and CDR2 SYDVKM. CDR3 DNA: TGTGCCAGCAACCCGGGGGGGACAGGGGGTTCCTACGAGCAGTACTTC. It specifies CASNPGGTGGSYEQYF.

As DNA, the CDR3 is TGTGCCATCAGTCCTGGACAGGGAGGTCAGCCCCAGCATTTT. Encoded protein: CAISPGQGGQPQHF. V is TRBV10-3 and J is TRBJ1-5; 8 bases map to TRBD1. Losses at the gene ends were 5 bases for V and 6 bases for J; bases not matched to a gene: 6. Germline V gene lookup returns CDR1 ENHRY and CDR2 SYGVKD. The CDR3 length is 14 residues.

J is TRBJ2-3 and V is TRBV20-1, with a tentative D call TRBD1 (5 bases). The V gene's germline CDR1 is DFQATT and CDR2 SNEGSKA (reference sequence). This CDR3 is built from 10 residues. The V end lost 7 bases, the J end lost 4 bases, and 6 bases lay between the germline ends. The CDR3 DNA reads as TGCAGTGTAGGGGCAGATACGCAGTATTTT. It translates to CSVGADTQYF.

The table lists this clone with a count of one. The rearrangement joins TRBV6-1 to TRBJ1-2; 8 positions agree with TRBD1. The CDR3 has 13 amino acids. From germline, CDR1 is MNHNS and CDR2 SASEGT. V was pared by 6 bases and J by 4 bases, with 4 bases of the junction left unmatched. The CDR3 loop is CASRRQGIYGYTF. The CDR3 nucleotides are TGTGCCAGCAGACGACAGGGGATCTATGGCTACACCTTC.

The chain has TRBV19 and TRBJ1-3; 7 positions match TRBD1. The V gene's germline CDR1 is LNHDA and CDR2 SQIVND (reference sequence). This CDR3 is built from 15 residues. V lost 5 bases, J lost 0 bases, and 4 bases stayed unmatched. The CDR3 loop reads CASSPYRGSGNTIYF. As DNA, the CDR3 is TGTGCCAGTAGTCCCTACAGGGGCTCTGGAAACACCATATATTTT.

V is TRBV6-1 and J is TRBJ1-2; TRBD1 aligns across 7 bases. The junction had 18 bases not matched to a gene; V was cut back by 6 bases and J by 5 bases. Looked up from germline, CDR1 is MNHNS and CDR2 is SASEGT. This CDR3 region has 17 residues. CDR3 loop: CASSERDRGRVSYGYTF. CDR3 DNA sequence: TGTGCCAGCAGCGAACGGGACAGAGGCCGAGTTTCGTATGGCTACACCTTC.

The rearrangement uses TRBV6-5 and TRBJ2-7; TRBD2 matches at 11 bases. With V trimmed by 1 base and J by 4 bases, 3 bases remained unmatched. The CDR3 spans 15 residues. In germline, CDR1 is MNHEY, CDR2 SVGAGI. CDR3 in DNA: TGTGCCAGCAGTTACTTGGGACTAGCGGATTACGAGCAGTACTTC. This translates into CASSYLGLADYEQYF.

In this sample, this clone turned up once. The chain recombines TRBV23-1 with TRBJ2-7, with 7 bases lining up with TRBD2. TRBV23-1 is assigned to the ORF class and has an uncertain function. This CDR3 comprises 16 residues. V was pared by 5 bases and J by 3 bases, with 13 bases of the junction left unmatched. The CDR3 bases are TGCGCCAGCAGTAATTCCAGCGGGGTCCTAATCTACGAGCAGTACTTC. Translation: CASSNSSGVLIYEQYF.

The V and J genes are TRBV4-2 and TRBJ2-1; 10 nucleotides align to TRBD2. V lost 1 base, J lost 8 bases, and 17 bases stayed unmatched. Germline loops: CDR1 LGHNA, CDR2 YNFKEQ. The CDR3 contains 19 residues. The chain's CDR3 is CASSQVIRPSIAGGYEQFF. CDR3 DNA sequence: TGTGCCAGCAGCCAAGTGATCCGGCCGTCCATAGCGGGAGGTTATGAGCAGTTCTTC.

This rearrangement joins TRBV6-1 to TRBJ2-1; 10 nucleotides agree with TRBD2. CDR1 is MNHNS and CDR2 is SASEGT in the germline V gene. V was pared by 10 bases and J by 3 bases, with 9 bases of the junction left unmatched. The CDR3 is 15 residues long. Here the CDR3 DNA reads TGTGCCACAGGGGGTGCTAGCGGGAGCTACAATGAGCAGTTCTTC. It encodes CATGGASGSYNEQFF.

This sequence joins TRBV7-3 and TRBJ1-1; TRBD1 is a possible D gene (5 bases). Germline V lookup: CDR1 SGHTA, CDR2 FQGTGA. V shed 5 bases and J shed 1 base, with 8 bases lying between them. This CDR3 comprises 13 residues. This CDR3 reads CASSPGPNTEAFF. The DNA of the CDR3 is TGTGCCAGCAGCCCAGGGCCGAACACTGAAGCTTTCTTT.

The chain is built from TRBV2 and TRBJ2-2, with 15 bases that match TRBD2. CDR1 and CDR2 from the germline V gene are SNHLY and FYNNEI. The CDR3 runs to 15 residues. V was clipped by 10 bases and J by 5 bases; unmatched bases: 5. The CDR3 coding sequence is TGTGCCACTGGGACTAGCGGGAGGATTACCGGGGAGCTGTTTTTT. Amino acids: CATGTSGRITGELFF.

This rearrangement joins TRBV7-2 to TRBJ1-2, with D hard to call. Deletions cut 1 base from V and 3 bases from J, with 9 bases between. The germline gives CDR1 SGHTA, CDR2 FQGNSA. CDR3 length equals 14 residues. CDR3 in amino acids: CASSLDSRDYGYTF. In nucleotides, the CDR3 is TGTGCCAGCAGCTTAGATTCCCGGGACTATGGCTACACCTTC.

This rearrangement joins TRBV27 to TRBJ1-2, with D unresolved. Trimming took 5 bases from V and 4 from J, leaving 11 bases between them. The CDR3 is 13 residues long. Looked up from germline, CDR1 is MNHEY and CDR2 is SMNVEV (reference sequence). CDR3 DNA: TGTGCCAGCAGTCGGAGGTTTTCCTATGGCTACACCTTC. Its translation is CASSRRFSYGYTF.

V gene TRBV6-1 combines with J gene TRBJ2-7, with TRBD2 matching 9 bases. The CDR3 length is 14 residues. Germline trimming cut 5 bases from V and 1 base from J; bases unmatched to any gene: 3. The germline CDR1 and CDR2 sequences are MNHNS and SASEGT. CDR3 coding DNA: TGTGCCAGCAGTCTAGCGGGGAGTTCCTACGAGCAGTACTTC. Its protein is CASSLAGSSYEQYF.